This TCR beta chain was sequenced in a study of neoadjuvant nivolumab and ipilimumab in lung cancer. The germline V gene encodes CDR1 KGHSH and CDR2 LQKENI. V shed 1 base, J shed 4 bases, and the junction held 4 bases outside the gene matches. CDR3 length equals 15 residues. This clone was seen once. TCRdb's table, derived via immunoSEQ multiplex PCR, lists solely in-frame clones and lacks some. This sample yields some 25,000 clones, of which about 75% are seen a single time; approximately 18% belongs to the top ten. The chain couples TRBV18 to TRBJ2-4; 7 nucleotides match TRBD1. This receptor was obtained from an adult with non-small cell lung cancer. Specimen: tumor tissue, collected after neoadjuvant nivolumab, alone or with ipilimumab, at or shortly before surgery. CDR3 residues: CASSPQGARKNIQYF. As DNA, the CDR3 is TGTGCCAGCTCACCACAGGGGGCGCGAAAAAACATTCAGTACTTC.